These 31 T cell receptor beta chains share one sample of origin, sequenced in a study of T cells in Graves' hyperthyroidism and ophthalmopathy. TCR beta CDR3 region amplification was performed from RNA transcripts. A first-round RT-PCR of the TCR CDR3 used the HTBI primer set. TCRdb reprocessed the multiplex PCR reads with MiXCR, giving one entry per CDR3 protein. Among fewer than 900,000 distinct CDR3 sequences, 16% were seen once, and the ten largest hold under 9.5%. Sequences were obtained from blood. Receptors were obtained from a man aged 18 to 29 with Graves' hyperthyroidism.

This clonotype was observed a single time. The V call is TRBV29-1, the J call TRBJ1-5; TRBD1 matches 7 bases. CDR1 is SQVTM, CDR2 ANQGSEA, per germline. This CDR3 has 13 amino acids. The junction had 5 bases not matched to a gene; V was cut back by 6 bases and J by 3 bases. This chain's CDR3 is CSVRDSYNQPQHF. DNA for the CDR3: TGCAGCGTACGGGACAGTTACAATCAGCCCCAGCATTTT.

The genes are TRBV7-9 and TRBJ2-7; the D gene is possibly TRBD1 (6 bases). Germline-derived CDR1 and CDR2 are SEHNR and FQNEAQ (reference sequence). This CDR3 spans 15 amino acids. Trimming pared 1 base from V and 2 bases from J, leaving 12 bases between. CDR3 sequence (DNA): TGTGCCAGCAGCTTAGGAGCAGGGGTGCCCTACGAGCAGTACTTC. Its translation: CASSLGAGVPYEQYF.

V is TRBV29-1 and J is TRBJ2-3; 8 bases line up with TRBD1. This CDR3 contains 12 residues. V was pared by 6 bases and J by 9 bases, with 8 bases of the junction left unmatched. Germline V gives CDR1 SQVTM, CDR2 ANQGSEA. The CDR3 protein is CSVEDRDGTQYF. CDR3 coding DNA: TGCAGCGTAGAGGACAGGGACGGAACGCAGTATTTT.

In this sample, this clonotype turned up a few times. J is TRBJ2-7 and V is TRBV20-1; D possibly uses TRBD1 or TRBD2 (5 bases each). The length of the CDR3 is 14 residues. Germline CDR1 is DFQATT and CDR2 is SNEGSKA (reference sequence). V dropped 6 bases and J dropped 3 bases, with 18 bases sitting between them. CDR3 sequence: CSAHDSRGLYEQYF. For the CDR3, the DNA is TGCAGTGCCCATGACTCGAGGGGCCTCTACGAGCAGTACTTC.

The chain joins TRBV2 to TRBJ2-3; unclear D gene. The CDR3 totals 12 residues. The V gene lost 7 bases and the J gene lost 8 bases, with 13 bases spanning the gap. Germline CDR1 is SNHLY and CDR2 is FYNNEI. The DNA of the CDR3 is TGTGCCAGCATTCTTGATAAGTTTACGCAGTATTTT. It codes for CASILDKFTQYF.

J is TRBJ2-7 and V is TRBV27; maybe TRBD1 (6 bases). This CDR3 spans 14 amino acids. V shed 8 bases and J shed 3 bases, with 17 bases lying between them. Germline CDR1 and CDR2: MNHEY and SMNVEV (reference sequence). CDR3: CASRTGSLNYEQYF. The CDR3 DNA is TGTGCCAGCCGAACAGGGTCCCTCAACTACGAGCAGTACTTC.

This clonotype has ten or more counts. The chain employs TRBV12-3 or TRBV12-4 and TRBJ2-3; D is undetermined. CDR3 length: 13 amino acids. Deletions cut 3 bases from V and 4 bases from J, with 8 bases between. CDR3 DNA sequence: TGTGCCAGCAGTTTGCGATGGCCAGATACGCAGTATTTT. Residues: CASSLRWPDTQYF.

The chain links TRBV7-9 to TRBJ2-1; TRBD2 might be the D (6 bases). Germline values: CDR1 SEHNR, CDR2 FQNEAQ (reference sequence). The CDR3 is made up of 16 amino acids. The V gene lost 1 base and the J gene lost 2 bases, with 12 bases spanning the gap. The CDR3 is CASSLEEGRTYNEQFF. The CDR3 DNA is TGTGCCAGCAGCTTAGAGGAGGGTAGGACCTACAATGAGCAGTTCTTC. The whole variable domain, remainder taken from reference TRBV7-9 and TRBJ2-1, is DTGVSQNPRHKITKRGQNVTFRCDPISEHNRLYWYRQTLGQGPEFLTYFQNEAQLEKSRLLSDRFSAERPKGSFSTLEIQRTEQGDSAMYLCASSLEEGRTYNEQFFGPGTRLTVL.

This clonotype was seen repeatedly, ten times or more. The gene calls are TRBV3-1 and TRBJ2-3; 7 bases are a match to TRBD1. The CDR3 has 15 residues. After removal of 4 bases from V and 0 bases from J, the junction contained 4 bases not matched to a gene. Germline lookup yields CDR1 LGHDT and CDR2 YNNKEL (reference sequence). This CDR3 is CASSPGTVSTDTQYF. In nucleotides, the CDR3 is TGTGCCAGCAGCCCTGGGACAGTCAGCACAGATACGCAGTATTTT.

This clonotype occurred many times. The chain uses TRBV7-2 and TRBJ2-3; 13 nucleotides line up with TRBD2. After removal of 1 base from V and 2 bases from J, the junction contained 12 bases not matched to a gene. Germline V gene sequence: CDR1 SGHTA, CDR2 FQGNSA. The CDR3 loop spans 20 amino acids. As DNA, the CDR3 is TGTGCCAGCAGCTTAGGACTAGCGGGAGGAGGGACCCCGGCCACAGATACGCAGTATTTT. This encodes CASSLGLAGGGTPATDTQYF.

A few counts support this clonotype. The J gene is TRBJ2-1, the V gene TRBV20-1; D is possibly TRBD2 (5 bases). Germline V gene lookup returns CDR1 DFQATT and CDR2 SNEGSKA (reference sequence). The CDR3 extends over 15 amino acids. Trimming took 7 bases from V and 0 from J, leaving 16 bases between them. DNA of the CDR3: TGCAGTGTTGAGACCAGCGGATCCTCCTACAATGAGCAGTTCTTC. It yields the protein CSVETSGSSYNEQFF.

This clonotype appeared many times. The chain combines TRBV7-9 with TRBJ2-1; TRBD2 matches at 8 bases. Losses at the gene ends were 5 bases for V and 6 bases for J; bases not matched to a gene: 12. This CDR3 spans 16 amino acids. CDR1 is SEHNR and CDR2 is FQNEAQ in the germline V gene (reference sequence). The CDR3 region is CASSLPGLGGVNEQFF. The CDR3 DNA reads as TGTGCCAGCAGCCTGCCGGGACTAGGGGGGGTCAATGAGCAGTTCTTC.

CDR3 coding DNA: TGTGCCAGCAGCTCCCTGGCTCACGGGGGGTACCAGCATTTT. As protein: CASSSLAHGGYQHF. The chain carries TRBV7-2 and TRBJ1-5; a weak D match, TRBD1 (5 bases). The CDR3 is made up of 14 amino acids. Germline V gene sequence: CDR1 SGHTA, CDR2 FQGNSA. V shed 4 bases and J shed 12 bases, with 19 bases lying between them.

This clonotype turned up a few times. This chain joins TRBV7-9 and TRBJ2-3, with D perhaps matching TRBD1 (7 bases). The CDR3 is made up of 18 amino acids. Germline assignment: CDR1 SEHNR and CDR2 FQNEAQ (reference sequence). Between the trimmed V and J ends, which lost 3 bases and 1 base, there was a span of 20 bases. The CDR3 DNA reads TGTGCCAGCAGCTTCCCCGCGGGACAGCAAGTAGGCACAGATACGCAGTATTTT. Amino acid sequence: CASSFPAGQQVGTDTQYF.

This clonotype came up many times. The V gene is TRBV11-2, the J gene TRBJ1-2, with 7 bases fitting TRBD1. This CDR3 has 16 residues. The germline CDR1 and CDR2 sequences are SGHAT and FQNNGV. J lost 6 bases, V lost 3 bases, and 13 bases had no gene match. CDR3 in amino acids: CASSFQVTGVRDGYTF. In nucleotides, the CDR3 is TGTGCCAGCAGCTTTCAGGTTACAGGGGTCCGGGATGGCTACACCTTC. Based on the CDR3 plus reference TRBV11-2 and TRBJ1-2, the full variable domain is EAGVAQSPRYKIIEKRQSVAFWCNPISGHATLYWYQQILGQGPKLLIQFQNNGVVDDSQLPKDRFSAERLKGVDSTLKIQPAKLEDSAVYLCASSFQVTGVRDGYTFGSGTRLTVV.

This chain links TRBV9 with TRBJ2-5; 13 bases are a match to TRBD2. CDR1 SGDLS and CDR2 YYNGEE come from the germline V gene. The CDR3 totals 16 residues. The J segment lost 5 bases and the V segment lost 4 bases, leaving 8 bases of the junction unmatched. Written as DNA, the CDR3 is TGTGCCAGCAGCCAGGGACTAGCGGGAACGGGGGAGACCCAGTACTTC. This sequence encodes CASSQGLAGTGETQYF.

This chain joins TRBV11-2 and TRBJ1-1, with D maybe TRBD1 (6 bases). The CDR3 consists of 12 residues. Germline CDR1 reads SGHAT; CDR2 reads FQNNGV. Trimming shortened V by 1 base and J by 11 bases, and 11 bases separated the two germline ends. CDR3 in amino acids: CASSLARGPAFF. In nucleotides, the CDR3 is TGTGCCAGCAGCTTAGCCCGGGGGCCTGCTTTCTTT.

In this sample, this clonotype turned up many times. This chain's CDR3 is CSARAGQGEAFF. The CDR3 DNA reads TGCAGTGCTAGAGCAGGACAGGGTGAAGCTTTCTTT. This sequence joins TRBV20-1 and TRBJ1-1; 8 bases agree with TRBD1. CDR3 size: 12 residues. After removal of 1 base from V and 7 bases from J, the junction contained 2 bases not matched to a gene. The germline V gene has CDR1 DFQATT and CDR2 SNEGSKA (reference sequence).

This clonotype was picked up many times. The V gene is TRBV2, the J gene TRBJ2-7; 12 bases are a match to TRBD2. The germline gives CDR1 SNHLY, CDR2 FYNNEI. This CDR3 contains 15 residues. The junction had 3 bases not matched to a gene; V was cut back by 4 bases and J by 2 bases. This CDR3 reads CASSGTSGKPYEQYF. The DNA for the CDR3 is TGTGCCAGCAGTGGGACTAGCGGGAAACCCTACGAGCAGTACTTC.

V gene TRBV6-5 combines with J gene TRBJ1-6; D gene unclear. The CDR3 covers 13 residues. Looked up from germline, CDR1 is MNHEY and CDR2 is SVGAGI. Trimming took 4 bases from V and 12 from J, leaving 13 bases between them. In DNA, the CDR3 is TGTGCCAGCAGTTCCGACAAGTTATTACCCCTCCACTTT. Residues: CASSSDKLLPLHF.

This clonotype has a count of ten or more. The CDR3: CASREAGRGETQYF. The CDR3 DNA reads TGTGCCAGCAGGGAAGCGGGACGAGGAGAGACCCAGTACTTC. This chain connects TRBV12-3 or TRBV12-4 to TRBJ2-5, with TRBD2 identical over 7 bases. V trimming: 6 bases; J trimming: 4 bases; junction bases outside the gene matches: 8. The CDR3 covers 14 residues.

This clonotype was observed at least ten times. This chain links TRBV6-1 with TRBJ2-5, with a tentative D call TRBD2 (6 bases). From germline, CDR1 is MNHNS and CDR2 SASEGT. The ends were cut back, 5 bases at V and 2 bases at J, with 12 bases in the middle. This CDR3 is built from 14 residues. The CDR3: CASSSHGRQETQYF. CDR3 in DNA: TGTGCCAGCAGTTCCCACGGGAGACAAGAGACCCAGTACTTC.

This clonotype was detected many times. The CDR3 region has the DNA TGTGCCAGCAGTTCGGGCAAAACGACCGCGAGCTCCTACAATGAGCAGTTCTTC. Protein: CASSSGKTTASSYNEQFF. The J gene is TRBJ2-1, the V gene TRBV12-3 or TRBV12-4; D remains unclear. V dropped 4 bases and J dropped 0 bases, with 19 bases sitting between them. This CDR3 contains 18 residues.

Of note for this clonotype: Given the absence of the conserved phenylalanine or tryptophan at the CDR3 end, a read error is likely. CDR3 DNA: TGTGCCAGCAGTTTAGGCAGGGGTCTCTACGAGCAGTACTGC. Protein sequence: CASSLGRGLYEQYC. V is TRBV12-3 or TRBV12-4 and J is TRBJ2-7, with TRBD1 as a possible D gene (6 bases). The length of the CDR3 is 14 residues. Trimming removed 1 base at V and 3 bases at J, with 10 bases between.

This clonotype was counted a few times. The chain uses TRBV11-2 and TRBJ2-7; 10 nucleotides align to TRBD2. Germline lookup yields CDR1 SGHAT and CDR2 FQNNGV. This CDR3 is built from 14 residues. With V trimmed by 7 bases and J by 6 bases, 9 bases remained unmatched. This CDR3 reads CASTLRLAGSEQYF. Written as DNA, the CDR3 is TGTGCCAGCACCCTAAGACTAGCGGGTTCCGAGCAGTACTTC. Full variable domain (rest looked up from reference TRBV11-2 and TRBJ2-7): EAGVAQSPRYKIIEKRQSVAFWCNPISGHATLYWYQQILGQGPKLLIQFQNNGVVDDSQLPKDRFSAERLKGVDSTLKIQPAKLEDSAVYLCASTLRLAGSEQYFGPGTRLTVT.

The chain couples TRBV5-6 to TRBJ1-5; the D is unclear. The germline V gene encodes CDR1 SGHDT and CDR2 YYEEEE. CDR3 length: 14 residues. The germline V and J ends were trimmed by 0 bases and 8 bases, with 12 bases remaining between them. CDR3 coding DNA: TGTGCCAGCAGCTTGGCAGGAGGCCGGGAGCCCCAGCATTTT. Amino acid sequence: CASSLAGGREPQHF.

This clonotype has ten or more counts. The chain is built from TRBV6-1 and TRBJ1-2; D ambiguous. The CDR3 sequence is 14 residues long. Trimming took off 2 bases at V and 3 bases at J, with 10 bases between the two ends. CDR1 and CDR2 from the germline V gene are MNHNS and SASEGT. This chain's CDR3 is CASSETGTYYGYTF. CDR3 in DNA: TGTGCCAGCAGTGAAACCGGCACCTACTATGGCTACACCTTC.

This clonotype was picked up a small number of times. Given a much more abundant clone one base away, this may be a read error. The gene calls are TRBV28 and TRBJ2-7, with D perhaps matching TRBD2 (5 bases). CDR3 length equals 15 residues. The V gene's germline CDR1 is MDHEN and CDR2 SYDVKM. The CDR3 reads CVSSLRGRSSYEQYF. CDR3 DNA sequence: TGTGTCAGCAGTTTACGGGGTAGGAGCTCCTACGAGCAGTACTTC. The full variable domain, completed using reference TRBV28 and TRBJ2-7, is DVKVTQSSRYLVKRTGEKVFLECVQDMDHENMFWYRQDPGLGLRLIYFSYDVKMKEKGDIPEGYSVSREKKERFSLILESASTNQTSMYLCVSSLRGRSSYEQYFGPGTRLTVT.

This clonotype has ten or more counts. The CDR3 is CASSPEASQTEKLFF. The CDR3 DNA follows: TGTGCCAGCTCACCAGAAGCCAGCCAGACTGAAAAACTGTTTTTT. The rearrangement links TRBV18 to TRBJ1-4; D ambiguous. With 2 bases removed from V and 7 bases from J, the gap between germline ends came to 14 bases. CDR3 size: 15 residues. Germline V lookup: CDR1 KGHSH, CDR2 LQKENI.

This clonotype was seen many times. CDR3 sequence: CASTISGTASGNTIYF. Here the CDR3 DNA reads TGTGCCAGCACTATTTCCGGGACAGCCTCTGGAAACACCATATATTTT. This chain connects TRBV2 to TRBJ1-3, with TRBD1 matching over 7 bases. The CDR3 sequence is 16 residues long. The V segment lost 7 bases and the J segment 0 bases; nucleotides outside the gene matches: 9. Looked up from germline, CDR1 is SNHLY and CDR2 is FYNNEI.

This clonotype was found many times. This CDR3 reads CASSYLVRDNEQFF. CDR3 DNA: TGTGCCAGCAGTTACTTGGTAAGGGACAATGAGCAGTTCTTC. V gene TRBV6-2 or TRBV6-3 combines with J gene TRBJ2-1; no clear D. CDR1 and CDR2 from the germline V gene are MNHEY and SVGEGT. The CDR3 covers 14 residues. Deletions cut 1 base from V and 5 bases from J, with 9 bases between.